This is a list of T cell receptor beta chains from one sample in a study of Graves' ophthalmopathy and Graves' hyperthyroidism. TCRdb re-called the multiplex PCR reads with MiXCR, one entry per CDR3 protein. The data show roughly 700,000 distinct CDR3 sequences, approximately 40% seen once. The sample consisted of peripheral blood. These receptors were taken from an adult man with Graves' ophthalmopathy. Both conserved end residues are part of each CDR3. The size of a clone is reported for some rows only, either as once, few or many, or as a class for expanded clones.

j_call | v_call | clone_size | cdr3_aa
TRBJ1-3 | TRBV7-8 | many | CASSSQRLSSGNTIYF
TRBJ2-5 | TRBV20-1 | - | CSAREAGLETQYF
TRBJ1-4 | TRBV7-6 | many | CASSLEGAGGPEKLFF
TRBJ2-7 | TRBV10-3 | - | CATTGTGDNYEQYF
TRBJ2-5 | TRBV25-1 | once | CASRRTGERGETQYF
TRBJ2-5 | TRBV2 | many | CASSDGRKETQYF
TRBJ2-7 | TRBV27 | - | CASSVTSGLSYYEQYF
TRBJ2-2 | TRBV20-1 | - | CSARVGTGRLRELFF
TRBJ2-5 | TRBV10-3 | - | CAIRTHQETQYF
TRBJ1-5 | TRBV6-1 | - | CASSYLGERTQHF
TRBJ1-2 | TRBV2 | - | CASSESGGSGYTF
TRBJ1-3 | TRBV10-2 | - | CASSESRGSSGNTIYF
TRBJ1-3 | TRBV2 | many | CASSEEVFQGRTGNTIYF
TRBJ2-3 | TRBV24-1 | few | CATSEPLRDTQYF
TRBJ2-2 | TRBV29-1 | many | CSVEGGANTGELFF
TRBJ2-2 | TRBV20-1 | once | CSARIQGVGHGELFF
TRBJ2-7 | TRBV19 | - | CASSIGLSGSYEQYF
TRBJ1-2 | TRBV11-2 | - | CASSVFPGHANYGYTF
TRBJ2-7 | TRBV7-2 | few | CASSFRPTGNEQYF
TRBJ1-2 | TRBV20-1 | - | CSAREGQGSYTF
TRBJ2-7 | TRBV15 | many | CATSRDPQAHYEQYF
TRBJ2-5 | TRBV29-1 | many | CSVADKNQETQYF
TRBJ2-7 | TRBV2 | - | CASSRRTGAGNEQYF
TRBJ1-3 | TRBV10-3 | many | CAISESGSGNTIYF
TRBJ2-5 | TRBV10-3 | - | CASSPVAGAPPAQYF
TRBJ1-1 | TRBV7-2 | few | CASRIIQGDTEAFF
TRBJ2-5 | TRBV25-1 | few | CASSQTAQETQYF
TRBJ2-2 | TRBV7-9 | - | CASSSPIGTGELFF
TRBJ2-7 | TRBV10-3 | many | CAILAGSSYEQYF
TRBJ2-6 | TRBV9 | many | CASSGYISGANVLTF
TRBJ2-7 | TRBV7-2 | few | CASSFSAGAYEQYF
TRBJ2-7 | TRBV2 | many | CAIVRGDMSYEQYF